This record covers a single T cell receptor beta chain. The antigen is unknown. The read terminates 3 residues before the CDR3 end, so the remaining end is supplied by the germline J gene. The sample is drawn from a study of T cells in women clearing cervical HPV infection. Across the study: With HLA typing for only a few women, HLA confounding remains possible.

Germline CDR1 and CDR2: MGHRA and YSYEKL. The V and J ends lost 0 bases and 0 bases respectively, with 9 bases between them. CDR3 length equals 16 residues. Using immunoSEQ multiplex PCR, the repertoire was profiled, and TCRdb retains in-frame clones only, with some absent. The listing records more than 20,000 clones. General study findings and limits: Controls had more TRBV6-7 (0.16%) than cases (about 0.11%).

This receptor was obtained from a woman aged 18 to 69 with a cervical HPV16 infection that either progressed to CIN3+ or cleared (not recorded which). The J gene is TRBJ2-1, the V gene TRBV4-1; D uncertain. The sequencing input was blood buffy coat. The sequenced CDR3 bases are TGCGCCAGCAGCCAAGATCAGGAAAGCTCCTACAATGAG. It specifies CASSQDQESSYNE. The whole CDR3 is CASSQDQESSYNEQFF.